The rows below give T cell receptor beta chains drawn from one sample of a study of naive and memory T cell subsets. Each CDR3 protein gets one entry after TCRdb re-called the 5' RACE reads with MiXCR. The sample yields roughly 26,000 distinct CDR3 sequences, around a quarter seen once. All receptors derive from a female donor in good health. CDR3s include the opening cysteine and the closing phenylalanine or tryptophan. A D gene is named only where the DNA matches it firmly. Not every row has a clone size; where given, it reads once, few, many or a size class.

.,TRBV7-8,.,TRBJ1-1,TGTGCCAGCAGCTTCACGGGAGTGAACACTGAAGCTTTCTTT,CASSFTGVNTEAFF
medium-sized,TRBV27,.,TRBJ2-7,TGTGCCAGCAGTTTGGCAGCGAACTACGAGCAGTACTTC,CASSLAANYEQYF
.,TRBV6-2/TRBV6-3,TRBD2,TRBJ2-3,TGTGCCAGCAGAAGCTTTAGCGGGAGCACAGATACGCAGTATTTT,CASRSFSGSTDTQYF
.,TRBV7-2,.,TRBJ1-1,TGTGCCAGCAGCCCAATATTCATCGGCACTGAAGCTTTCTTT,CASSPIFIGTEAFF
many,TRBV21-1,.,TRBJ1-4,TGTGCCAGCAACCCGGGACAGTTTAATGAAAAACTGTTTTTT,CASNPGQFNEKLFF
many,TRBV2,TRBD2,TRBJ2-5,TGTGCCAGCAGGGATAGCGGGGGAGAGACCCAGTACTTC,CASRDSGGETQYF
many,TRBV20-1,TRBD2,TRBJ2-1,TGCAGTGCTAGAGTTGGCGGGAGTGAGGTTGAGCAGTTCTTC,CSARVGGSEVEQFF
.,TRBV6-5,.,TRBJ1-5,TGTGCCAGCAGCCCCGGGCAGTTCAATCAGCCCCAGCATTTT,CASSPGQFNQPQHF
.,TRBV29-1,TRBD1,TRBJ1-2,TGCAGCGTTGCGAGGGACAGGGGCTCCTATGGCTACACCTTC,CSVARDRGSYGYTF
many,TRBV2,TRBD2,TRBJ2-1,TGTGCCAGCTTTTTAGCGGGGGGGAGATTAAATGAGCAGTTCTTC,CASFLAGGRLNEQFF
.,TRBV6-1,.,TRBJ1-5,TGTGCCAGCAGTGTTCTGGACCCAAATAGCAATCAGCCCCAGCATTTT,CASSVLDPNSNQPQHF
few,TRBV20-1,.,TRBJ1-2,TGCAGTGCCATTCCCTCGGATGGCGGCTACACCTTC,CSAIPSDGGYTF
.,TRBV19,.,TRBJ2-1,TGTGCCAGTAGTATCAGGGGTGGGTCGCCTTCCTACAATGAGCAGTTCTTC,CASSIRGGSPSYNEQFF
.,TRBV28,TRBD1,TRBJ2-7,TGTGCCAGCAGTCCCAGGGGGCGCGTAGGCGAGCAGTACTTC,CASSPRGRVGEQYF
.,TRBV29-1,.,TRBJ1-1,TGCAGCGGACGGACGCACAACACTGAAGCTTTCTTT,CSGRTHNTEAFF
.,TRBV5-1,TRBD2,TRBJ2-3,TGCGCCAGCAGCTTGGGGTCTAGCGGCATCACAGATACGCAGTATTTT,CASSLGSSGITDTQYF
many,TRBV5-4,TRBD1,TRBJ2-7,TGTGCCAGCAGCTTGGGACAGGGGAGGCACGAGCAGTACTTC,CASSLGQGRHEQYF
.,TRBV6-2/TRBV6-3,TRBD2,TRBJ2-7,TGTGCCAGCAGTTACCTAGCGGGATCGAACGAGCAGTACTTC,CASSYLAGSNEQYF
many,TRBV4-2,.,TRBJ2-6,TGTGCCAGCAGCCAAGATGGGGGCGCGGGGGCCAACGTCCTGACTTTC,CASSQDGGAGANVLTF
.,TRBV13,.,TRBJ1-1,TGTGCCAGCAGCTTAACCATGAACACTGAAGCTTTCTTT,CASSLTMNTEAFF
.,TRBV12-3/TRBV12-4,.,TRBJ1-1,TGTGCCAGCAGTTTGCAGGGCCCGAACACTGAAGCTTTCTTT,CASSLQGPNTEAFF
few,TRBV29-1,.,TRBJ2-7,TGCAGCGTTGGACATGGTCGCAACTCCTACGAGCAGTACTTC,CSVGHGRNSYEQYF
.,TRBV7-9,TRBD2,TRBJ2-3,TGTGCCAGCAGCTTAAGCGGGAGGGCGGATACGCAGTATTTT,CASSLSGRADTQYF
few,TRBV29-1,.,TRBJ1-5,TGCAGCCCATTTTACTTGGGGCCCCAGCATTTT,CSPFYLGPQHF
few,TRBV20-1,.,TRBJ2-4,TGCAGTTTGAACCCGGTAGGAATTCAGTACTTC,CSLNPVGIQYF
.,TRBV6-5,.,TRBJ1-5,TGTGCCAGCAGTTACAGCGGGGGAAAGGGTCAGCCCCAGCATTTT,CASSYSGGKGQPQHF
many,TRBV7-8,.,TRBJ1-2,TGTGCCAGCAGCTTACGACGGGGACCTAACTATGGCTACACCTTC,CASSLRRGPNYGYTF
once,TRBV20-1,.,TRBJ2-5,TGCAGTGCTAGCTTAGCAGGAGTAGGAGAGACCCAGTACTTC,CSASLAGVGETQYF
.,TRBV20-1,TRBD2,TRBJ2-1,TGCAGTGCTACAGCCGGGACTAGCGGGAGGGTAGCCTACAATGAGCAGTTCTTC,CSATAGTSGRVAYNEQFF
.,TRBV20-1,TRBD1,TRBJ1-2,TGCAAAGGACCGGACAGGGTCTATGGCTACACCTTC,CKGPDRVYGYTF
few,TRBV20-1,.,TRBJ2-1,TGCAGTGCTAGGGCCGACTCTTACAATGAGCAGTTCTTC,CSARADSYNEQFF
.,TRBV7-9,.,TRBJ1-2,TGTGCCAGCAGCCTCTCGGGGCACGGCTACACCTTC,CASSLSGHGYTF
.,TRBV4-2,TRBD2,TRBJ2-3,TGTGCCAGCAGCCAAGGGGGGGGGGAGGCAGATACGCAGTATTTT,CASSQGGGEADTQYF
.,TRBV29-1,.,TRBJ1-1,TGCAGCGTTGGATTAGGTAGCACTGAAGCTTTCTTT,CSVGLGSTEAFF
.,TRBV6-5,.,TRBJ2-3,TGTGCCAGCAGTTACTCTGGAGGCACAGATACGCAGTATTTT,CASSYSGGTDTQYF
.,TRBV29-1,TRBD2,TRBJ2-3,TGCAGCGTTGAAACTAGCGGGATCACAGATACGCAGTATTTT,CSVETSGITDTQYF
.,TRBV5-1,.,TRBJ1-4,TGCGCCAGCAGCTTTAAAGACAGGAGGGAAAAACTGTTTTTT,CASSFKDRREKLFF
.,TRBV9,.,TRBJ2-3,TGTGCCAGCAGCGTAGGAGGGAGCCTGACAGATACGCAGTATTTT,CASSVGGSLTDTQYF
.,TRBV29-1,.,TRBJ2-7,TGCAGCGTTGAAGATTTTGGAGCGCCTCCAAGGCTTTACTTC,CSVEDFGAPPRLYF
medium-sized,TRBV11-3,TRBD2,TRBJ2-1,TGTGCCAGCAGCTCCGGGACTACTTACAATGAGCAGTTCTTC,CASSSGTTYNEQFF
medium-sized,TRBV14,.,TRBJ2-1,TGTGCCAGCAGCCGACTGAGGACCTACAATGAGCAGTTCTTC,CASSRLRTYNEQFF
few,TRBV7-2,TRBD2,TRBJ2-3,TGTGCCAGCAGCTTCACTACTAGCGGAGATACGCAGTATTTT,CASSFTTSGDTQYF